This T cell receptor beta chain was profiled in a study of T cells after yellow fever vaccination. Study summary: Preparing low-cell-number fractions relied on SMART-Seq v4 Ultra Low Input. Points from the study as a whole: Faster peaking, at day 5 versus 15, marked a secondary response that was weaker. Contaminants from the bulk population, in the form of abundant clonotypes, could be found in FACS-sorted repertoires.

TCRdb re-derived calls from the 5' RACE reads in MiXCR, one entry per CDR3 protein. The data contain 310,000 or so distinct CDR3 sequences, 6.8% of them singletons. Germline CDR1 and CDR2: SGHTA and FQGTGA. Trimming took 7 bases from V and 4 from J, leaving 19 bases between them. CDR3 length: 16 residues. In regard to this clonotype: The antigen is unknown.

The chain employs TRBV7-3 and TRBJ2-2; a possible D gene is TRBD1 (6 bases). Sequencing used PBMCs, obtained roughly 45 days after the first yellow fever vaccination. The receptor was derived from a young man who received the YFV17D yellow fever vaccine. CDR3 nucleotide sequence: TGTGCCAGCACCCTGCGGTCTGGCAGGGGCACCGGGGAGCTGTTTTTT. Its protein is CASTLRSGRGTGELFF.